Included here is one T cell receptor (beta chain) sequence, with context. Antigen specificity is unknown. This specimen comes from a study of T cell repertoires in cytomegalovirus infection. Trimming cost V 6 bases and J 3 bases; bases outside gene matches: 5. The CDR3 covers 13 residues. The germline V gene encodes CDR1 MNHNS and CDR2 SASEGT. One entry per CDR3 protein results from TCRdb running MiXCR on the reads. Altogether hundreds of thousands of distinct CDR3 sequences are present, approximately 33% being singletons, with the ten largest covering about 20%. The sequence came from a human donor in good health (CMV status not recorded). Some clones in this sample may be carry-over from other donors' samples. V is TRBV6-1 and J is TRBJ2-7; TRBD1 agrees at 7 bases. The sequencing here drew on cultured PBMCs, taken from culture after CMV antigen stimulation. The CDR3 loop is CASRRTGVYEQYF. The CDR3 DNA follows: TGTGCCAGCAGACGGACAGGCGTCTACGAGCAGTACTTC.